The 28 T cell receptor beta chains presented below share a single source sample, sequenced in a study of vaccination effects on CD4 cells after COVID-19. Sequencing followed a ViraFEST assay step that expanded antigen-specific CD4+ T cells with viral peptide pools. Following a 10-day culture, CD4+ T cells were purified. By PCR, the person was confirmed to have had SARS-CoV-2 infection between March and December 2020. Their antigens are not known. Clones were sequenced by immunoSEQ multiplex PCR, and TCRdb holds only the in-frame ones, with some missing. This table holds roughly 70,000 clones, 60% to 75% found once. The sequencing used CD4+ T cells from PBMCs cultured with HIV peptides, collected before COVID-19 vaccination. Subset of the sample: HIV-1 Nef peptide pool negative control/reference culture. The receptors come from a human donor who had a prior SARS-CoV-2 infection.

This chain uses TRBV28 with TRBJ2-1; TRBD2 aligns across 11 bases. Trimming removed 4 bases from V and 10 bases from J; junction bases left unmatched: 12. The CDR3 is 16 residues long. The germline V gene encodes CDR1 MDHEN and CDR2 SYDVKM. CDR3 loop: CASSYWASGRFLEQFF. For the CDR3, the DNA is TGTGCCAGCAGTTACTGGGCTAGCGGGAGGTTTCTCGAGCAGTTCTTC.

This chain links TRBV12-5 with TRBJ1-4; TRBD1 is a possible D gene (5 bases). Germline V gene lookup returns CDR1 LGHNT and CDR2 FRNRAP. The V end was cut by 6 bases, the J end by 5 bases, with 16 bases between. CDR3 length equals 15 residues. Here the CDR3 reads CASGPRGTVNEKLFF. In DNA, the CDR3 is TGTGCTAGTGGCCCAAGAGGGACGGTCAATGAAAAACTGTTTTTT.

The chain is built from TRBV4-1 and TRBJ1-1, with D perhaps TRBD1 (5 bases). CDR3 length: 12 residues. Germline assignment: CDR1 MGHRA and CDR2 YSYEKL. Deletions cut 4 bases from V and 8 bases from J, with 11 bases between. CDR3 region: CASSPFTGEAFF. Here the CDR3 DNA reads TGCGCCAGCAGCCCATTTACAGGAGAAGCTTTCTTT.

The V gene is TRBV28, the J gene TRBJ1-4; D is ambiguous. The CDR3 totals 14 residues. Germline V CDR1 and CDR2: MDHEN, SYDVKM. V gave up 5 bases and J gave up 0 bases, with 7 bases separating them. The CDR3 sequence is CASSPPATNEKLFF. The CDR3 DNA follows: TGTGCCAGCAGTCCACCAGCAACTAATGAAAAACTGTTTTTT.

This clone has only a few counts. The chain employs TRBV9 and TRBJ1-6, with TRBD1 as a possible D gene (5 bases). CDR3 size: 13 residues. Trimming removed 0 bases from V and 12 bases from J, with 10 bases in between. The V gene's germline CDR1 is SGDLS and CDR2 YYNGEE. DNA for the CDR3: TGTGCCAGCAGCGTAGTGGGGGGGGAACCCCTCCACTTT. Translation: CASSVVGGEPLHF.

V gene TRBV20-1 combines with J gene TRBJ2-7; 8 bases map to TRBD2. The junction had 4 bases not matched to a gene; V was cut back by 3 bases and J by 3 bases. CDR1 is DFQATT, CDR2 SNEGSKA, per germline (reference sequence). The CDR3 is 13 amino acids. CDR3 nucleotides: TGCAGTGCTAGTTTCGGGACTAGCTACGAGCAGTACTTC. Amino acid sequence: CSASFGTSYEQYF.

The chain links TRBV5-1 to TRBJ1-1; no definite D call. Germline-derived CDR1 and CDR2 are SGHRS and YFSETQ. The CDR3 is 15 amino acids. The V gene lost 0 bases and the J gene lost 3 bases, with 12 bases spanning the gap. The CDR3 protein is CASSLARVGDTEAFF. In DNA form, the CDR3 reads TGCGCCAGCAGCTTGGCCCGGGTCGGGGACACTGAAGCTTTCTTT.

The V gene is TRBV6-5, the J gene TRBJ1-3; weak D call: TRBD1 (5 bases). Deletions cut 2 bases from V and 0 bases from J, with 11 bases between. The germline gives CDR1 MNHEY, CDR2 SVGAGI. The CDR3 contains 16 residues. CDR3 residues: CASSYAGVGSGNTIYF. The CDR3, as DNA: TGTGCCAGCAGTTACGCGGGGGTTGGCTCTGGAAACACCATATATTTT.

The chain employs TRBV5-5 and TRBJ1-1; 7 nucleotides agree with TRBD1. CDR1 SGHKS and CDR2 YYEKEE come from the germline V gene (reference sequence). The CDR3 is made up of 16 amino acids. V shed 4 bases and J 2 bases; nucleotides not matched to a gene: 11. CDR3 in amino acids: CASSDHPTGSNTEAFF. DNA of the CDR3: TGTGCCAGCAGCGACCACCCGACAGGGTCAAACACTGAAGCTTTCTTT.

The CDR3 here is CASSRVGSSYNEQFF. The CDR3 DNA is TGTGCCAGCTCACGGGTCGGGAGCTCCTACAATGAGCAGTTCTTC. V gene TRBV18 combines with J gene TRBJ2-1; D may be TRBD2 (6 bases). The ends were cut back, 4 bases at V and 0 bases at J, with 10 bases in the middle. This CDR3 contains 15 residues. Per the germline V gene, CDR1 is KGHSH and CDR2 is LQKENI. Full variable domain (remainder filled in from reference TRBV18 and TRBJ2-1): NAGVMQNPRHLVRRRGQEARLRCSPMKGHSHVYWYRQLPEEGLKFMVYLQKENIIDESGMPKERFSAEFPKEGPSILRIQQVVRGDSAAYFCASSRVGSSYNEQFFGPGTRLTVL.

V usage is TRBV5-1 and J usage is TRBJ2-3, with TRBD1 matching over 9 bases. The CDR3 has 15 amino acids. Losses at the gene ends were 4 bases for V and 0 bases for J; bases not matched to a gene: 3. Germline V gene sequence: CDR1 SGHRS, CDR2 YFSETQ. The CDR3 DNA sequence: TGCGCCAGCAGCCCTGGGACAGGGAGCACAGATACGCAGTATTTT. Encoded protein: CASSPGTGSTDTQYF.

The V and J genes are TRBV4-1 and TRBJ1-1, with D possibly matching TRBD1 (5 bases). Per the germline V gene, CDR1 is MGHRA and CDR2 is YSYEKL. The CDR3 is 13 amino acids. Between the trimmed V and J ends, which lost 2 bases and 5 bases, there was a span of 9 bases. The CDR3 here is CASSQPQGTEAFF. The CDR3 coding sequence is TGCGCCAGCAGCCAACCCCAGGGAACTGAAGCTTTCTTT.

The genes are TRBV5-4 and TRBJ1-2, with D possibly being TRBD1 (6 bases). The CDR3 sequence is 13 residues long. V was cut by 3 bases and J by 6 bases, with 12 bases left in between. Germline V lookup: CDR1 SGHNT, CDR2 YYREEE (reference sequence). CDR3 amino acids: CASSSVGAHGYTF. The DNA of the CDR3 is TGTGCCAGCAGCTCCGTGGGGGCTCATGGCTACACCTTC. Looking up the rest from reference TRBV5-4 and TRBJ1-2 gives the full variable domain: ETGVTQSPTHLIKTRGQQVTLRCSSQSGHNTVSWYQQALGQGPQFIFQYYREEENGRGNFPPRFSGLQFPNYSSELNVNALELDDSALYLCASSSVGAHGYTFGSGTRLTVV.

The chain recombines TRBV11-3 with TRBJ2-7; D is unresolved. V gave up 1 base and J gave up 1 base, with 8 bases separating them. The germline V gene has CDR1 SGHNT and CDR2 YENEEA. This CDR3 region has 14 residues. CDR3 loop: CASSLGAVSYEQYF. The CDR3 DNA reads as TGTGCCAGCAGCTTAGGTGCAGTTTCCTACGAGCAGTACTTC.

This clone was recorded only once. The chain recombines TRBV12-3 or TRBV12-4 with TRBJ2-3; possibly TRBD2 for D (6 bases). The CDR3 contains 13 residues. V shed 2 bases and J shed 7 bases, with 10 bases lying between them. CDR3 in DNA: TGTGCCAGCAGTTTACGGGAGTTAAATACGCAGTATTTT. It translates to CASSLRELNTQYF.

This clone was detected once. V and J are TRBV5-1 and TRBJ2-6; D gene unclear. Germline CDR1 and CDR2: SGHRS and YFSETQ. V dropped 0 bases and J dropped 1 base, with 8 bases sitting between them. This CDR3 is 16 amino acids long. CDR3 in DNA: TGCGCCAGCAGCTTGGGAGACGGTTCTGGGGCCAACGTCCTGACTTTC. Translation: CASSLGDGSGANVLTF.

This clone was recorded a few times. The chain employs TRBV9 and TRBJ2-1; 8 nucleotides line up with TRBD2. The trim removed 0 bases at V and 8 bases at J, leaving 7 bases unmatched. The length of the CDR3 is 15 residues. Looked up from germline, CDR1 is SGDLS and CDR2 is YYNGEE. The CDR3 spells CASSVGGGRLDEQFF. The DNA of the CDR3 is TGTGCCAGCAGCGTAGGCGGGGGGCGCCTCGATGAGCAGTTCTTC.

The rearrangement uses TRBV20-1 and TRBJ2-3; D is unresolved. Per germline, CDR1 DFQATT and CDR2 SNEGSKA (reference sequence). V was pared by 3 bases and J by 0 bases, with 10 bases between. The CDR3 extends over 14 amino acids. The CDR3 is CSASLGFSTDTQYF. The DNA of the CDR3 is TGCAGTGCTAGTTTAGGCTTCAGCACAGATACGCAGTATTTT.

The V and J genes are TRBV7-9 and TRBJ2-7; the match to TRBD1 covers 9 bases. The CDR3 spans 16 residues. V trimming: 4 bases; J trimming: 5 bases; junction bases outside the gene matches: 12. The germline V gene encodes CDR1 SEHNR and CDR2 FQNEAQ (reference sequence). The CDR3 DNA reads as TGTGCCAGCAGCTCTTTAGAGGGACAGGGAGGGCACGAGCAGTACTTC. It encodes CASSSLEGQGGHEQYF.

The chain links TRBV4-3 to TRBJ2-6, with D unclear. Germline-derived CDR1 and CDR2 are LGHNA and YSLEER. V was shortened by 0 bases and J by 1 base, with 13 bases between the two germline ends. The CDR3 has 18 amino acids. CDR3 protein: CASSQDHRPNSGANVLTF. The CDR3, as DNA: TGCGCCAGCAGCCAAGATCACAGACCTAATTCTGGGGCCAACGTCCTGACTTTC.

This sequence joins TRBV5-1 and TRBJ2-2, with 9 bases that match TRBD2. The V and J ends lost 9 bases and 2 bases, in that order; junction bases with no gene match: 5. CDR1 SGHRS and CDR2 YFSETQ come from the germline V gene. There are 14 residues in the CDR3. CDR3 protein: CATDSGGNTGELFF. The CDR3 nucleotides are TGCGCCACCGATAGCGGGGGAAACACCGGGGAGCTGTTTTTT.

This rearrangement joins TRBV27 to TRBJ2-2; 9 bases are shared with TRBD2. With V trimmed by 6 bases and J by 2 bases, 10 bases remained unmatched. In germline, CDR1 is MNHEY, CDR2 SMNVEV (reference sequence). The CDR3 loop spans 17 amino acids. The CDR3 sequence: CASRRNSGGHNTGELFF. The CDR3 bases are TGTGCCAGCAGAAGAAATAGCGGGGGCCATAACACCGGGGAGCTGTTTTTT.

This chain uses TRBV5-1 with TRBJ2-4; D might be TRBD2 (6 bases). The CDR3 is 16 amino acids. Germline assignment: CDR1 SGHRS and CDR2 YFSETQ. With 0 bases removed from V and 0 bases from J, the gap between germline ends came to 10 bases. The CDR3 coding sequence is TGCGCCAGCAGCTTGGCTGGGGGGAAAGCCAAAAACATTCAGTACTTC. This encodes CASSLAGGKAKNIQYF.

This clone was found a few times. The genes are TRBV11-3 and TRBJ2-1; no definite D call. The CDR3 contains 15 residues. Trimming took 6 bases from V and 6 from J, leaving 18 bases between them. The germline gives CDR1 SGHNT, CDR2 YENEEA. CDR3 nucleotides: TGTGCCAGCAGTCTAGGGAACAGAATGCCCAATGAGCAGTTCTTC. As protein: CASSLGNRMPNEQFF.

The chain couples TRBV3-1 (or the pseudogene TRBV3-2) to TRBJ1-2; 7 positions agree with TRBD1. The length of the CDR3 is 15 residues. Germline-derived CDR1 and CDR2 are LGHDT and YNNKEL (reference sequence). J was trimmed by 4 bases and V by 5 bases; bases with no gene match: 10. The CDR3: CASSTGQANPYGYTF. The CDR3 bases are TGTGCCAGCAGCACCGGACAGGCAAATCCCTATGGCTACACCTTC.

The CDR3 sequence is CASGTSGNTIYF. The CDR3 DNA reads TGTGCCAGCGGGACAAGTGGAAACACCATATATTTT. The V call is TRBV6-5, the J call TRBJ1-3, with D perhaps TRBD1 (6 bases). The V gene's germline CDR1 is MNHEY and CDR2 SVGAGI. The V and J ends lost 8 bases and 3 bases respectively, with 8 bases between them. This CDR3 is 12 amino acids long.

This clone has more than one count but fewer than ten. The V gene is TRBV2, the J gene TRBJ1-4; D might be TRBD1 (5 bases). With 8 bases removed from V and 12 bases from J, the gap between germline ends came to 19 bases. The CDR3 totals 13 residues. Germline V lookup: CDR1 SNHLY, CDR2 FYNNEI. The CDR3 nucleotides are TGTGCCAGCGTTATTCAGGGAACGGGTGAACTGTTTTTT. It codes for CASVIQGTGELFF.

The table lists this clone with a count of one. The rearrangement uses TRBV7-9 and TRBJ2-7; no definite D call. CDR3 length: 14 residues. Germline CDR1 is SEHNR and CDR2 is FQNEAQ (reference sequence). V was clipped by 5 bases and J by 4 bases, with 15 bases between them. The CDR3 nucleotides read TGTGCCAGCAGCCCTTTTGGAGAGTCTTACGAGCAGTACTTC. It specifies CASSPFGESYEQYF. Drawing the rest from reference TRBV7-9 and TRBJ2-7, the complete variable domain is DTGVSQNPRHKITKRGQNVTFRCDPISEHNRLYWYRQTLGQGPEFLTYFQNEAQLEKSRLLSDRFSAERPKGSFSTLEIQRTEQGDSAMYLCASSPFGESYEQYFGPGTRLTVT.